A selection of T cell receptor beta chains follows, all from one sample in a study of vaccination effects on CD4 cells after COVID-19. Produced via immunoSEQ multiplex PCR; TCRdb's table is partial and in-frame only. This table has tens of thousands of clones, roughly 76% appearing once. Their target antigens are unknown. The material sequenced was CD4+ T cells from PBMCs cultured with HCoV-NL63 spike peptides, taken before COVID-19 vaccination. All receptors come from a human donor who received a COVID-19 vaccine. Each CDR3 is given with its conserved first and last residue. D genes are given only for firm matches. Expanded clones get a size class; other rows say once, few or many, or leave the size out.

d_call j_call clone_size v_call cdr3_nt cdr3_aa
NA TRBJ1-2 few TRBV27 TGTGCCAGCAGTGACCCTGGGCAGAACTATGGCTACACCTTC CASSDPGQNYGYTF
NA TRBJ2-5 NA TRBV12-3/TRBV12-4 TGTGCCAGCAGTCGCGAATCTCAAGAGACCCAGTACTTC CASSRESQETQYF
TRBD1 TRBJ1-5 NA TRBV4-3 TGCGCCAGCAGCCAGCGAACCCCGGCCAGGGACAGTCTCAATCAGCCCCAGCATTTT CASSQRTPARDSLNQPQHF
NA TRBJ1-4 NA TRBV28 TGTGCCAGCGAAGAGACGAAAGAAAAACTGTTTTTT CASEETKEKLFF
NA TRBJ1-4 NA TRBV3-1/TRBV3-2 TGTGCCAGCAGCCAAGGTCGGTTCGGGAATGAAAAACTGTTTTTT CASSQGRFGNEKLFF
TRBD1 TRBJ2-5 once TRBV19 TGTGCCAGTACCCCAAGGGGGACAGGGGAAGAGACCCAGTACTTC CASTPRGTGEETQYF
NA TRBJ2-2 NA TRBV18 TGTGCCAGCTCACCATGGACGTCGGCGAACACCGGGGAGCTGTTTTTT CASSPWTSANTGELFF
TRBD1 TRBJ1-2 NA TRBV2 TGTGCCAGCACCCCCGGACAGGGGTATGGCTACACCTTC CASTPGQGYGYTF
NA TRBJ2-6 NA TRBV5-1 TGCGCCAGCAGCTTGGCCGGGGGTTCCTCTGGGGCCAACGTCCTGACTTTC CASSLAGGSSGANVLTF
NA TRBJ2-2 NA TRBV5-1 TGCGCCAGCAGCTTAGGGGTAGGGGCCCCTCAGGAGCTGTTTTTT CASSLGVGAPQELFF
NA TRBJ1-2 NA TRBV18 TGTGCCAGCTCAGCGACAGTGAATCTTGGCTACACCTTC CASSATVNLGYTF
NA TRBJ2-6 NA TRBV19 TGTGCCAGTAGTTCATACAGGGATTGGAACTCTGGGGCCAACGTCCTGACTTTC CASSSYRDWNSGANVLTF
NA TRBJ1-4 NA TRBV4-1 TGCGCCAGCAGCCAAGTTCAGGGGATAAAACTGTTTTTT CASSQVQGIKLFF
TRBD2 TRBJ2-2 NA TRBV5-1 TGCGCCAGCAGCTTGCTAGCGGGGGGCATCGGGGAGCTGTTTTTT CASSLLAGGIGELFF
TRBD1 TRBJ2-1 NA TRBV18 TGTGCCAGCTCACCACAAAGACAGGGTCTTAATGAGCAGTTCTTC CASSPQRQGLNEQFF
NA TRBJ2-1 NA TRBV28 TGTGCCAGCAGGCCGACAGGTCCCCCCAATGAGCAGTTCTTC CASRPTGPPNEQFF
TRBD1 TRBJ2-3 NA TRBV5-1 TGCGCCAGCAGCACCTCGGACAGGGTAGGGACGGCTGCCACAGATACGCAGTATTTT CASSTSDRVGTAATDTQYF
TRBD1 TRBJ1-3 NA TRBV6-5 TGTGCCAGCAGTTACATCCGGACAGGGCCGGGAAACACCATATATTTT CASSYIRTGPGNTIYF
NA TRBJ2-2 NA TRBV3-1/TRBV3-2 TGTGCCAGCAGCCACGTAGTACAGGGTTACACCGGGGAGCTGTTTTTT CASSHVVQGYTGELFF
NA TRBJ2-1 once TRBV2 TGTGCCAGCAGGGCAGGGGGGCCTCAGTTCTTC CASRAGGPQFF
NA TRBJ2-3 NA TRBV5-1 TGCGCCAGCAGCTTAGGACTCCTGATATCAACAGATACGCAGTATTTT CASSLGLLISTDTQYF
NA TRBJ2-3 NA TRBV7-3 TGTGCCAGCAGCTTAATGGGGATTAGCACAGATACGCAGTATTTT CASSLMGISTDTQYF
TRBD2 TRBJ2-2 once TRBV11-3 TGTGCCAGCAGCCGCACTAGCGATGGGACCGGGGAGCTGTTTTTT CASSRTSDGTGELFF
NA TRBJ1-3 NA TRBV18 TGTGCCAGCTCACCATCAGGGTCCCCTGGAAACACCATATATTTT CASSPSGSPGNTIYF
TRBD1 TRBJ1-4 few TRBV7-7 TGTGCCAGCAGCCCGGGGACAGGTCAAAAACTGTTTTTT CASSPGTGQKLFF
TRBD1 TRBJ1-2 NA TRBV5-1 TGCGCCAGCAGCTTGCGCATATCCGGGACAGCTTATGGCTACACCTTC CASSLRISGTAYGYTF
NA TRBJ2-5 NA TRBV18 TGTGCCAGCTCACGACGCGGAGGGGGTCAAGAGACCCAGTACTTC CASSRRGGGQETQYF
NA TRBJ1-5 NA TRBV15 TGTGCCACCAGCAGTGGGACCACCGGAAATCAGCCCCAGCATTTT CATSSGTTGNQPQHF
NA TRBJ1-4 NA TRBV28 TGTGCCAGCAGGGGACTGTTAGGGCAGGGTACGAATGAAAAACTGCTTTTT CASRGLLGQGTNEKLLF
NA TRBJ1-2 few TRBV5-4 TGTGCCAGCAGCTTGGCTGGGGGCGCTATCGGCTACACCTTC CASSLAGGAIGYTF
TRBD1 TRBJ1-1 NA TRBV6-5 TGTGCCAGCAGCGCCAGGACAGGGGGGAACACTGAAGCTTTCTTT CASSARTGGNTEAFF
NA TRBJ1-1 NA TRBV19 TGTGCCAGTTTGGCTACCTGGGGCGTCAGGGCTTTCTTT CASLATWGVRAFF
NA TRBJ1-4 NA TRBV5-1 TGCGCCAGCAGCTTGGGAGGGAGTGCAACTAATGAAAAACTGTTTTTT CASSLGGSATNEKLFF
TRBD1 TRBJ2-5 NA TRBV5-1 TGCGCCAGCAGCCCCTTCGGACAGGGACAAGAGACCCAGTACTTC CASSPFGQGQETQYF
NA TRBJ1-2 NA TRBV2 TGTGCCAGCAATAGGCAGGCCCTGGAGGGCTACACCTTC CASNRQALEGYTF
TRBD2 TRBJ2-3 NA TRBV19 TGTGCCAGTAGTAGATCCGGCGGGGGGCTCTTTGATACGCAGTATTTT CASSRSGGGLFDTQYF
NA TRBJ1-4 NA TRBV14 TGTGCCAGCAGCCAAGATTTTGGAGAAAAACTGTTTTTT CASSQDFGEKLFF
NA TRBJ1-1 NA TRBV7-9 TGTGCCAGCAGCTCGCCCACGACAGAGAACACTGAAGCTTTCTTT CASSSPTTENTEAFF
NA TRBJ2-1 NA TRBV24-1 TGTGCCACCAGTGATCCGGGACCCCAGACTTCGACCAATGAGCAGTTCTTC CATSDPGPQTSTNEQFF
TRBD2 TRBJ2-5 NA TRBV18 TGTGCCAGCTCGCAGGGACTACAAGAGACCCAGTACTTC CASSQGLQETQYF
NA TRBJ1-6 once TRBV11-2 TGTGCCAGCAGCTTGTCAGCCGAAGCCCCCCTCCACTTT CASSLSAEAPLHF
NA TRBJ2-5 NA TRBV11-2 TGTGCCAGCAGCGGCGGCAGGGAGCAAGAGACCCAGTACTTC CASSGGREQETQYF
TRBD1 TRBJ1-2 few TRBV19 TGTGCCAGTAGTCTCTTGGGACAGGTTGACTATGGCTACACCTTC CASSLLGQVDYGYTF
TRBD2 TRBJ2-1 NA TRBV2 TGTGCCAGCAGTGAACCCGGGACTAGCGGATACAATGAGCAGTTCTTC CASSEPGTSGYNEQFF
TRBD2 TRBJ2-4 NA TRBV7-6 TGTGCCAGCAGCCAGGAGGCGGGGGGGCCGGACATTCAGTACTTC CASSQEAGGPDIQYF
NA TRBJ1-2 NA TRBV25-1 TGTGCCAGCAGTGAAAAGGGATATGGCTACACCTTC CASSEKGYGYTF